This TCR beta chain was profiled in a study of OX40 agonist ivuxolimab in advanced cancers. As for this clone: Its target is unknown.

The study's findings and limits: No antigen was identified for the clonally expanded peripheral T cells. More expanded clones were seen, on average, in CD8+ T cells than in CD4+. The CD4+ and CD8+ T cells in the blood had expanded clonally by week 6 at 0.1 to 3.0 mg/kg.

The CDR3 is 14 residues long. V was shortened by 5 bases and J by 1 base, with 11 bases between the two germline ends. Germline CDR1 reads SEHNR; CDR2 reads FQNEAQ (reference sequence). Measured with immunoSEQ multiplex PCR; TCRdb has only the in-frame clones, and not every one. The table shows some 87,000 clones, with about nine tenths occurring only once. Systemic immunosuppression or autoimmune disease history was grounds to exclude patients. This chain links TRBV7-9 with TRBJ1-1; tentative D call: TRBD1 (5 bases). The sample was CD4+ or CD8+ T cells sorted from blood, taken in a trial of the OX40 agonist ivuxolimab. The sequence came from an adult with an advanced solid tumor such as melanoma, head and neck, liver or kidney cancer. Here the CDR3 reads CASSPGRGNTEAFF. The CDR3 DNA reads as TGTGCCAGCAGCCCTGGGAGGGGGAACACTGAAGCTTTCTTT.